The 6 T cell receptor beta chains given below trace back to one sample, sequenced in a study of neoadjuvant anti-PD-1 for oral cavity cancer. Assay: immunoSEQ multiplex PCR; the TCRdb copy retains only in-frame clones and omits some. The sample has 14,000 or so clones; 60% to 80% are singletons. Described time point: after neoadjuvant nivolumab, at surgical resection. The specimen comprised PBMCs, sampled after nivolumab (anti-PD-1) treatment. The receptors originated from a person aged 35-80 years with oral cavity squamous cell carcinoma.

The rearrangement joins TRBV27 to TRBJ1-1, with D hard to call. The CDR3 has 14 residues. Germline values: CDR1 MNHEY, CDR2 SMNVEV (reference sequence). V lost 9 bases to trimming and J lost 3 bases, with 17 bases between them. DNA for the CDR3: TGTGCCAGAAAAACTACGGCCCCTTACACTGAAGCTTTCTTT. Its translation: CARKTTAPYTEAFF.

Only one count was recorded for this clone. The genes are TRBV5-4 and TRBJ2-3; unclear D gene. The V end was cut by 4 bases, the J end by 7 bases, with 7 bases between. Germline CDR1 reads SGHNT; CDR2 reads YYREEE (reference sequence). This CDR3 spans 11 amino acids. CDR3 region: CASSPGYTQYF. DNA of the CDR3: TGTGCCAGCAGCCCTGGATATACGCAGTATTTT.

This clone has just a few counts. The V gene is TRBV11-2, the J gene TRBJ1-1; D not resolved. Germline V CDR1 and CDR2: SGHAT, FQNNGV. The V end was cut by 0 bases, the J end by 7 bases, with 9 bases between. The length of the CDR3 is 13 residues. The CDR3: CASSLDVEFEAFF. The DNA for the CDR3 is TGTGCCAGCAGCTTAGATGTCGAGTTTGAAGCTTTCTTT.

V is TRBV5-4 and J is TRBJ1-2, with D perhaps matching TRBD1 (5 bases). Trimming stripped 0 bases from V and 6 bases from J, with 6 bases between. Per germline, CDR1 SGHNT and CDR2 YYREEE (reference sequence). The CDR3 has 12 amino acids. This chain's CDR3 is CASSLEGDGYTF. The CDR3 DNA reads TGTGCCAGCAGCTTGGAAGGGGATGGCTACACCTTC.

The chain links TRBV7-9 to TRBJ1-5; a possible D gene is TRBD1 (5 bases). V was trimmed by 1 base and J by 2 bases, leaving 9 bases between them. From germline, CDR1 is SEHNR and CDR2 FQNEAQ (reference sequence). CDR3 length equals 15 residues. The CDR3 nucleotides read TGTGCCAGCAGCTTAGGCAGGGTCGGCAATCAGCCCCAGCATTTT. Translation: CASSLGRVGNQPQHF.

The chain joins TRBV30 to TRBJ2-7; a possible D gene is TRBD2 (6 bases). The CDR3 is 14 residues long. Trimming pared 5 bases from V and 4 bases from J, leaving 18 bases between. CDR1 GTSNPN and CDR2 SVGIG come from the germline V gene (reference sequence). The CDR3 sequence is CAWAGTGGTYEQYF. In nucleotides, the CDR3 is TGTGCCTGGGCGGGAACGGGCGGAACATACGAGCAGTACTTC.